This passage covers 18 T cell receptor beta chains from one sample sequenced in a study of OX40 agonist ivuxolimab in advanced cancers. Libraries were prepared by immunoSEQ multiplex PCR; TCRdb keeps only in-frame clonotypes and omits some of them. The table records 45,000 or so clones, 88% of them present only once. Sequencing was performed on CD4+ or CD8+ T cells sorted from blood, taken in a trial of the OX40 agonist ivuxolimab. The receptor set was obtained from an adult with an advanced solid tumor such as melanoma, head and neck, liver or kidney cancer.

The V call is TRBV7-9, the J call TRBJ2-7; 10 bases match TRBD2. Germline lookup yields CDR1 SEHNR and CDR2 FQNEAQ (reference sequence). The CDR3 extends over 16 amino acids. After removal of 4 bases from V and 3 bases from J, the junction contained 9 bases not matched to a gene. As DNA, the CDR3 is TGTGCCAGCAGCTCGGACCTAGCGGGGGCGGGCTACGAGCAGTACTTC. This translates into CASSSDLAGAGYEQYF.

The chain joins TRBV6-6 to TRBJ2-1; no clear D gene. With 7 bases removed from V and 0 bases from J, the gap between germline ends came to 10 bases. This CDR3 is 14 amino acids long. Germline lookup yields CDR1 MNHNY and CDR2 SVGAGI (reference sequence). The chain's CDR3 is CASTAQSSYNEQFF. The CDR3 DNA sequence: TGTGCCAGCACCGCACAGAGCTCCTACAATGAGCAGTTCTTC.

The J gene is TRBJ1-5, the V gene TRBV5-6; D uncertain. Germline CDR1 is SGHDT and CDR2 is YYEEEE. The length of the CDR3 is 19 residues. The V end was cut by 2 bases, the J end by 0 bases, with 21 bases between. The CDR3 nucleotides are TGTGCCAGCAGCTTCTTTTACTACGAACCGGGCGTTAGCAATCAGCCCCAGCATTTT. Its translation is CASSFFYYEPGVSNQPQHF.

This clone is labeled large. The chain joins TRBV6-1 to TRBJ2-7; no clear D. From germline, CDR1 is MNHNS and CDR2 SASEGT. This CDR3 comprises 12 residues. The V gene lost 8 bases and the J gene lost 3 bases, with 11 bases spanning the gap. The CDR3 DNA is TGTGCCAGCCTATCCGGAAGCTACGAGCAGTACGTC. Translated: CASLSGSYEQYV.

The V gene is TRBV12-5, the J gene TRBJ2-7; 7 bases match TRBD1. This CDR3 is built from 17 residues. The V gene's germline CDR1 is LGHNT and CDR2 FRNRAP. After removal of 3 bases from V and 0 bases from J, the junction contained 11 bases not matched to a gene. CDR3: CASGFGTVRDSSYEQYF. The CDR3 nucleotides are TGTGCTAGTGGTTTTGGTACGGTCAGGGACAGCTCCTACGAGCAGTACTTC.

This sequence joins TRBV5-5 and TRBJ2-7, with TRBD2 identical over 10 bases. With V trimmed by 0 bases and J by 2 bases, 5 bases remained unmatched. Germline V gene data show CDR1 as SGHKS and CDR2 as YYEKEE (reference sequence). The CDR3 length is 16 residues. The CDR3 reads CASSLAGLAAAYEQYV. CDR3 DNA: TGTGCCAGCAGCTTGGCCGGACTAGCGGCCGCCTACGAGCAGTACGTC.

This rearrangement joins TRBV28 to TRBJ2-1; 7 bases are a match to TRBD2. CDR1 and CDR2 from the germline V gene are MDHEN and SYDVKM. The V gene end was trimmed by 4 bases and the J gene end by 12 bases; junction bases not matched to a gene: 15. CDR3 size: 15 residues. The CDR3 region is CASSWNRDYLYGQFF. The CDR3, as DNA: TGTGCCAGCAGTTGGAACCGGGACTACTTATATGGGCAGTTCTTC.

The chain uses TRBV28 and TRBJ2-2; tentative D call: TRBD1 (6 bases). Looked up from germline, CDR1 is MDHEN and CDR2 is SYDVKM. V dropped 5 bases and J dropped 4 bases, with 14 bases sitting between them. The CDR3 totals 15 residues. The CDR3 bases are TGTGCCAGCAGTACCCCAGGGGAGAGCACCGGGGAGCTGTTTTTT. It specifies CASSTPGESTGELFF.

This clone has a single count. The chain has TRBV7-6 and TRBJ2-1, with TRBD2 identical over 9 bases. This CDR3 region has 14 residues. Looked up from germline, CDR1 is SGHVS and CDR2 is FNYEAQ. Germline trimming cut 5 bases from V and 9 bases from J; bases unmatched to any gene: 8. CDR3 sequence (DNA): TGTGCCAGCAGCCCCTGGACTAGCGCTTTTGAGCAGTTCTTC. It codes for CASSPWTSAFEQFF.

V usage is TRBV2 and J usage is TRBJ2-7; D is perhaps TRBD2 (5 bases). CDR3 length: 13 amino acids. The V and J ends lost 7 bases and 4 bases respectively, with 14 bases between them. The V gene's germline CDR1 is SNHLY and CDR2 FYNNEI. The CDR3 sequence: CASTPGRGYEQYV. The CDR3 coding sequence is TGTGCCAGCACCCCAGGCCGGGGTTACGAGCAGTACGTC.

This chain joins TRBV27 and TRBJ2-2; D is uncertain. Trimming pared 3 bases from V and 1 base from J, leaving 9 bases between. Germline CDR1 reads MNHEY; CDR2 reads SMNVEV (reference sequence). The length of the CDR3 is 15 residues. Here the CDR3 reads CASSFLDENTGELFF. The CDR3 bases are TGTGCCAGCAGTTTTTTGGACGAGAACACCGGGGAGCTGTTTTTT.

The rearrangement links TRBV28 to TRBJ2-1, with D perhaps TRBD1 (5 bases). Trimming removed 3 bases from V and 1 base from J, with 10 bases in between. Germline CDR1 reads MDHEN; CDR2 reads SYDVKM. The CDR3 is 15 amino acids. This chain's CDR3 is CASSFPQASYNEQFF. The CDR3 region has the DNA TGTGCCAGCAGTTTCCCACAGGCTTCCTACAATGAGCAGTTCTTC.

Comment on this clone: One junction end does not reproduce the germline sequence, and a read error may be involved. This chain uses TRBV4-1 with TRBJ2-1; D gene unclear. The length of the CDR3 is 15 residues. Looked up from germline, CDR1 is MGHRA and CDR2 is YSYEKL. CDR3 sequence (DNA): TGCGCCGGCAGCCAAGATATGGTTTCCTACAATGAGCAGTTCTTC. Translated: CAGSQDMVSYNEQFF.

This chain's CDR3 is CASSVAGARTDTQYF. CDR3 nucleotides: TGTGCCAGCAGCGTAGCGGGGGCCCGCACAGATACGCAGTATTTT. The chain is built from TRBV9 and TRBJ2-3; D assignment may be TRBD1 or TRBD2 (6 bases each). The CDR3 contains 15 residues. CDR1 SGDLS and CDR2 YYNGEE come from the germline V gene. Trimming removed 0 bases at V and 1 base at J, with 9 bases between.

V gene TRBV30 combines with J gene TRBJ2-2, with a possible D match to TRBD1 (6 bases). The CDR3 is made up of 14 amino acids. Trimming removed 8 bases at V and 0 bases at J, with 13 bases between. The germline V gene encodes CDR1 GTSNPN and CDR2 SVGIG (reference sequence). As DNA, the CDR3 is TGTGCCGGGGCGGACAGAACGAACACCGGGGAGCTGTTTTTT. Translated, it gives CAGADRTNTGELFF.

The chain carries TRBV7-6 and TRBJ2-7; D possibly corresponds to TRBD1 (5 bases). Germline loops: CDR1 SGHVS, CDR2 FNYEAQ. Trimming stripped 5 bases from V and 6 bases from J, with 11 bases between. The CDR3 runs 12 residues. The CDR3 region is CASSNGATEQYF. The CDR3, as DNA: TGTGCCAGCAGCAATGGGGCGACCGAGCAGTACTTC.

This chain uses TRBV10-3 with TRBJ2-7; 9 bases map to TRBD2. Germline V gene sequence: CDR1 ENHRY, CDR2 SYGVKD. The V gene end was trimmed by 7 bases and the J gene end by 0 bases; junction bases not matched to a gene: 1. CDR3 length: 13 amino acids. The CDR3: CAITSGVSYEQYF. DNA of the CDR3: TGTGCCATCACTAGCGGGGTCTCCTACGAGCAGTACTTC.

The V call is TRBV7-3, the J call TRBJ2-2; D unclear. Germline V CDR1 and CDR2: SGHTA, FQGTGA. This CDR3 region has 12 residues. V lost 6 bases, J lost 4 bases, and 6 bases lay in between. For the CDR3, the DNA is TGTGCCAGCAGACGGAGCACCGGGGAGCTGTTTTTT. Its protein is CASRRSTGELFF.